The following is a TCR beta chain sequence with its context. Clones were sequenced by immunoSEQ multiplex PCR, and TCRdb holds only the in-frame ones, with some missing. The sample has millions of clones, 85% to 95% seen once. The data derive from a study of shared clonotypes between healthy human individuals. The CDR3 runs to 13 residues. The V gene's germline CDR1 is MNHEY and CDR2 SMNVEV (reference sequence). V was trimmed by 3 bases and J by 5 bases, leaving 10 bases between them. Sample: naive CD4+ T cells sorted from blood. Described subset: CD45RA+ positively selected. The receptor was isolated from a young man in good health. The chain couples TRBV27 to TRBJ1-1; a possible D gene is TRBD1 (5 bases). The CDR3 DNA reads TGTGCCAGCAGTTTTCAGGGAAGTACTGAAGCTTTCTTT. Translated, it gives CASSFQGSTEAFF.